The entry that follows covers one TCR beta chain sequence. Antigen unknown. The V and J ends lost 5 bases and 3 bases, in that order; junction bases with no gene match: 10. The V gene's germline CDR1 is LNHDA and CDR2 SQIVND (reference sequence). CDR3 length: 16 residues. TCRdb's table, derived via immunoSEQ multiplex PCR, lists solely in-frame clones and lacks some. The table records about 40,000 clones, 85% to 90% of them present only once. This sample was included in a study of lymphopenia after photon versus proton radiotherapy. General observations from the study: Oligoclonal CD8+ Temra expansion after nadir drove photon patients' diversity drop. Under photons, naive T cells and diversity fell while effector/memory populations rose. In patients who died, overall survival fell as post-nadir TCR diversity dropped more.

Sequences were derived from peripheral blood, sampled from a patient treated with photon-based radiotherapy. The chain employs TRBV19 and TRBJ2-7, with 10 nucleotides matching TRBD1. The TCR comes from a man aged 50-59 years with gastric cancer. The CDR3 bases are TGTGCCAGTAGTGGACTCCGGGACAGGGGAGGCTACGAGCAGTACTTC. It specifies CASSGLRDRGGYEQYF.